This T cell receptor beta chain was recovered during a study of shared clonotypes between healthy human individuals. Sequenced by immunoSEQ multiplex PCR; TCRdb stores in-frame clones only, minus some. The table lists around 2,100,000 clones, approximately 94% of them singletons. The CDR3 spans 16 residues. In the naive CD8 group, cells lacked CD45RO and were positively selected for CCR7, so terminally differentiated effector memory CD45RA+ cells were left out. The V and J genes are TRBV21-1 and TRBJ2-2; the table's D call TRBD2 went unverified against the DNA. TRBV21-1 is a listed pseudogene. Sequencing used naive CD8+ T cells sorted from blood. This TCR was sampled from a man younger than 35 in good health. CDR3 nucleotide sequence: TGTGCCAGCAGCAAAAAGGATGAAGTGCGGACCGGGGAGCTGTTTTTT. Translated, it gives CASSKKDEVRTGELFF.